The T cell receptor (beta chain) under discussion was sequenced for a study of shared clonotypes between healthy human individuals. Study results and caveats: Some naive CD4 clonotypes, roughly 5%, turned up in common across several donors.

V lost 2 bases, J lost 10 bases, and 19 bases lay in between. The CDR3 is 14 amino acids. CDR1 is GTSNPN, CDR2 SVGIG, per germline (reference sequence). The table came from immunoSEQ multiplex PCR; TCRdb's copy has only in-frame clones and leaves some out. This sample has 900,000 to 1,200,000 clones, with 70% to 80% found just once. This clone has a count of ten or more. Its antigen is undetermined. This sample also contains other DNA sequences that code for the same CDR3. All donors qualified as healthy HIV-negative adults and had experienced no recent acute infections or vaccinations. The donors were all Caucasian adults (living in Nashville, Tennessee).

The sequence was obtained from a man between 18 and 29 years old in good health. Some clones in this sample may be carry-over from other donors' samples. The chain uses TRBV30 and TRBJ2-3, with unresolved D. The sequencing input was memory CD4+ T cells from PBMCs. The subset here: CD45RA-negative fraction. CDR3 protein: CAWSTGRADESQYF. The CDR3 coding sequence is TGTGCCTGGAGTACCGGACGCGCCGATGAATCGCAGTATTTT. Full variable domain (missing parts from reference TRBV30 and TRBJ2-3): SQTIHQWPATLVQPVGSPLSLECTVEGTSNPNLYWYRQAAGRGLQLLFYSVGIGQISSEVPQNLSASRPQDRQFILSSKKLLLSDSGFYLCAWSTGRADESQYFGPGTRLTVL.